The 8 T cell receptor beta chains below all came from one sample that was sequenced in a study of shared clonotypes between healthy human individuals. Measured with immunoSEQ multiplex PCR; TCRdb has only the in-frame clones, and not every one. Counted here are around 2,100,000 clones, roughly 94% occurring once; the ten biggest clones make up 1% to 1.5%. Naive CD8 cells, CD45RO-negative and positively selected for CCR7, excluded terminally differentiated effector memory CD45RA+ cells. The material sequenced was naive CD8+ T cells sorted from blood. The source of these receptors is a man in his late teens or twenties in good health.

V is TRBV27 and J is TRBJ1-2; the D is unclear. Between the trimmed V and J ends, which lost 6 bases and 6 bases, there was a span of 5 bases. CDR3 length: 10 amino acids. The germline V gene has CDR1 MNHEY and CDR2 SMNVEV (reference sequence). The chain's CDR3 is CASRGNGYTF. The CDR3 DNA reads TGTGCCAGCAGGGGGAATGGCTACACCTTC.

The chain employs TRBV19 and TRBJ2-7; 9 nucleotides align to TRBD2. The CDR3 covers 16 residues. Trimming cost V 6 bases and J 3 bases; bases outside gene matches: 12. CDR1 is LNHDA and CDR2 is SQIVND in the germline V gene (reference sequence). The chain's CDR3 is CASSPSLAGEFYEQYF. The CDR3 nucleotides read TGTGCCAGTAGCCCATCCTTAGCGGGGGAGTTCTACGAGCAGTACTTC.

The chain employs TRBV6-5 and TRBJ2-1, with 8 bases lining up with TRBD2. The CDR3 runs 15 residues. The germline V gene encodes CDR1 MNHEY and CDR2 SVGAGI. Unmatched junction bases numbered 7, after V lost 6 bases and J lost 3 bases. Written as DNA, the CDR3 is TGTGCCAGCAGCTACGGGACTAGGGGCTACAATGAGCAGTTCTTC. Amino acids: CASSYGTRGYNEQFF.

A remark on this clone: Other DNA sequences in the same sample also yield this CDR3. The CDR3 DNA follows: TGTGCCAGCAGCTTTGGGGGGACTAACTATGGCTACACCTTC. As protein: CASSFGGTNYGYTF. V is TRBV7-9 and J is TRBJ1-2; tentative D call: TRBD1 (5 bases). The ends were cut back, 3 bases at V and 0 bases at J, with 8 bases in the middle. The CDR3 consists of 14 residues. Germline V CDR1 and CDR2: SEHNR, FQNEAQ (reference sequence).

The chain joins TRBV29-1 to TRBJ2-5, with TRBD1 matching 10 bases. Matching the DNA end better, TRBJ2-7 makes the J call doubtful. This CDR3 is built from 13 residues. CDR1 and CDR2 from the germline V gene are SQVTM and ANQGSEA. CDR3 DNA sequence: TGCAGCATCAGGACAGGGGGGTCCTACGAGCAGTACTTC. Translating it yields CSIRTGGSYEQYF.

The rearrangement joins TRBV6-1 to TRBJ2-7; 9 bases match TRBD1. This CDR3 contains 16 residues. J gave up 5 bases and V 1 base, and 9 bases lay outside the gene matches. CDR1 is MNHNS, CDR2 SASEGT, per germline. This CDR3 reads CASSEVGTGWGDEQYF. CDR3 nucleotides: TGTGCCAGCAGTGAAGTTGGGACAGGGTGGGGCGACGAGCAGTACTTC.

The CDR3 reads CASSLDRGNEQYF. In DNA form, the CDR3 reads TGTGCCAGCAGCTTGGACAGGGGTAACGAGCAGTACTTC. V usage is TRBV7-3 and J usage is TRBJ2-7, with TRBD1 matching over 9 bases. This CDR3 contains 13 residues. The J segment lost 5 bases and the V segment lost 3 bases, leaving 2 bases of the junction unmatched. Germline values: CDR1 SGHTA, CDR2 FQGTGA.

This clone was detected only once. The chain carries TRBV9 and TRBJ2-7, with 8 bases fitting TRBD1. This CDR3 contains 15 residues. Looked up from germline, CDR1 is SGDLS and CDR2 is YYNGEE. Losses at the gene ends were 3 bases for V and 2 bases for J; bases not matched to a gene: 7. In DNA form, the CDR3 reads TGTGCCAGCAGCGCAACGGACAGGGCGACCTACGAGCAGTACTTC. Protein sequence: CASSATDRATYEQYF.